The rows below give T cell receptor beta chains drawn from one sample of a study of T cells after posttransplantation cyclophosphamide. Here immunoSEQ multiplex PCR was the method, and the copy in TCRdb shows in-frame clones only, minus some. The table has 30,000 to 45,000 clones, approximately 78% seen once. The source was CD4+ T cells sorted from blood, collected 1,800 to 2,000 days after a stem cell transplant with posttransplant cyclophosphamide. All receptors derive from a female patient aged 40 to 55 who received an allogeneic stem cell transplant from a related donor, was CMV-positive, and had no GVHD. Some T cells may be graft donor cells. CDR3s include the opening cysteine and the closing phenylalanine or tryptophan. The D gene is left open where the match is weak. Not every row has a clone size; where given, it reads once, few, many or a size class.

>TRBJ2-7|TRBV2|.|.
CASSDPGLVDEQYF
TGTGCCAGCAGTGACCCGGGGTTAGTCGACGAGCAGTACTTC
>TRBJ1-1|TRBV7-9|.|.
CASSLVGGANTEAFF
TGTGCCAGCAGCTTAGTAGGGGGAGCGAACACTGAAGCTTTCTTT
>TRBJ2-3|TRBV7-2|.|TRBD2
CASSLVPSGGPGDTQYF
TGTGCCAGCAGCTTAGTACCTAGCGGGGGGCCGGGAGATACGCAGTATTTT
>TRBJ2-6|TRBV19|.|TRBD1
CASSIRQGSLSGANVLTF
TGTGCCAGTAGTATCCGACAGGGCTCTCTCTCTGGGGCCAACGTCCTGACTTTC
>TRBJ2-3|TRBV4-3|.|TRBD2
CASSQVAGGTTSTDTQYF
TGCGCCAGCAGCCAAGTAGCGGGGGGAACGACTAGCACAGATACGCAGTATTTT
>TRBJ1-1|TRBV4-2|.|.
CASSQDPDPNTEAFF
TGTGCCAGCAGCCAAGATCCAGATCCGAACACTGAAGCTTTCTTT
>TRBJ1-4|TRBV5-5|.|TRBD1
CASSSTGARGNEKLFF
TGTGCCAGCAGCTCTACAGGGGCGAGGGGTAATGAAAAACTGTTTTTT
>TRBJ2-1|TRBV5-8|.|TRBD1
CASSSQGASYNEQFF
TGTGCCAGCAGCAGTCAGGGGGCCTCTTACAATGAGCAGTTCTTC
>TRBJ2-7|TRBV11-2|.|.
CASSLDLGSSYEQYF
TGTGCCAGCAGCTTAGATCTAGGGAGCTCCTACGAGCAGTACTTC
>TRBJ1-6|TRBV10-2|.|TRBD1
CASSPTGSSYNSPLHF
TGCGCCAGCAGTCCGACAGGGAGCTCCTATAATTCACCCCTCCACTTT
>TRBJ2-5|TRBV9|.|.
CASSIGETQYF
TGTGCCAGCAGCATCGGGGAGACCCAGTACTTC
>TRBJ1-4|TRBV6-5|.|TRBD1
CASRTGTGSEKLFF
TGTGCCAGCAGAACCGGGACAGGGAGTGAAAAACTGTTTTTT
>TRBJ1-2|TRBV19|.|TRBD1
CASSPRTGGIHGYTF
TGTGCCAGTAGCCCCCGGACAGGGGGCATTCATGGCTACACCTTC
>TRBJ1-2|TRBV27|.|.
CASSFGGANYGYTF
TGTGCCAGCAGTTTCGGGGGGGCGAACTATGGCTACACCTTC
>TRBJ2-7|TRBV2|.|.
CASSEASPGIYEQYF
TGTGCCAGCAGTGAAGCAAGTCCAGGAATCTACGAGCAGTACTTC
>TRBJ2-7|TRBV5-8|.|.
CASSTSVSYEQYF
TGTGCCAGCAGCACCAGCGTCTCCTACGAGCAGTACTTC
>TRBJ2-7|TRBV28|.|.
CASSMTSRRPYF
TGTGCCAGCAGTATGACCAGCCGGCGGCCGTACTTC
>TRBJ1-1|TRBV5-6|.|TRBD1
CASSFRGVGHTEAFF
TGTGCCAGCAGCTTCAGGGGGGTTGGGCACACTGAAGCTTTCTTT
>TRBJ2-2|TRBV21-1|.|.
CASSKNADWDTPNTGELFF
TGTGCCAGCAGCAAGAACGCCGATTGGGACACCCCGAACACCGGGGAGCTGTTTTTT
>TRBJ1-1|TRBV28|.|.
CATPGRNSGEAFF
TGTGCTACCCCAGGCAGGAATAGCGGTGAAGCTTTCTTT
>TRBJ2-2|TRBV29-1|once|.
CSVGGRVHTGELFF
TGCAGCGTTGGGGGGCGGGTCCACACCGGGGAGCTGTTTTTT
>TRBJ2-5|TRBV4-2|.|TRBD2
CASSQDGGGQETQYF
TGTGCCAGCAGCCAAGACGGGGGGGGCCAAGAGACCCAGTACTTC
>TRBJ2-2|TRBV9|.|TRBD1
CASSVYLGQPANTGELFF
TGTGCCAGCAGCGTATACTTGGGACAGCCGGCGAACACCGGGGAGCTGTTTTTT
>TRBJ2-3|TRBV25-1|.|.
CASSDPGTRGWVDTQYF
TGTGCCAGCAGTGACCCCGGGACACGTGGATGGGTGGATACGCAGTATTTT
>TRBJ2-7|TRBV6-5|.|TRBD1
CASSLGQGTYEQYF
TGTGCCAGCAGCTTGGGACAGGGAACCTACGAGCAGTACTTC
>TRBJ1-1|TRBV7-3|.|TRBD1
CASSSAGTGGTEAFF
TGTGCCAGCAGCTCAGCCGGGACAGGGGGTACTGAAGCTTTCTTT
>TRBJ2-5|TRBV2|.|TRBD1
CASKGQLQETQYF
TGTGCCAGCAAGGGACAGTTACAAGAGACCCAGTACTTC
>TRBJ2-7|TRBV7-3|once|.
CASSEKYEQYF
TGTGCCAGCAGTGAGAAATACGAGCAGTACTTC
>TRBJ1-2|TRBV6-1|.|TRBD1
CASKRVAGGGYTF
TGTGCCAGCAAGAGGGTGGCAGGGGGTGGCTACACCTTC
>TRBJ1-6|TRBV4-2|.|.
CASSQGASGGSYNSPLHF
TGTGCCAGCAGCCAAGGGGCCAGCGGCGGCTCCTATAATTCACCCCTCCACTTT
>TRBJ1-4|TRBV6-6|.|.
CASTPVGVANEKLFF
TGTGCCAGCACCCCAGTAGGGGTGGCTAATGAAAAACTGTTTTTT
>TRBJ2-5|TRBV5-1|once|TRBD2
CASSPGLAGVRGQETQYF
TGCGCCAGCAGCCCGGGACTAGCGGGGGTGCGTGGCCAAGAGACCCAGTACTTC
>TRBJ2-1|TRBV6-4|few|.
CASSDTILGNEQFF
TGTGCCAGCAGTGACACCATACTTGGTAATGAGCAGTTCTTC
>TRBJ2-7|TRBV7-9|.|.
CASSFGVGEQYF
TGTGCCAGCAGCTTCGGGGTAGGAGAGCAGTACTTC
>TRBJ1-3|TRBV6-1|.|.
CASSSYDYSGNTIYF
TGTGCCAGCAGCTCTTACGACTACTCTGGAAACACCATATATTTT
>TRBJ1-1|TRBV18|.|.
CASSPVGERTEAFF
TGTGCCAGCTCACCCGTAGGAGAAAGAACTGAAGCTTTCTTT
>TRBJ1-3|TRBV5-1|once|.
CASSLASGGGNTIYF
TGCGCCAGCAGCTTGGCTTCGGGTGGAGGAAACACCATATATTTT
>TRBJ1-2|TRBV19|.|TRBD1
CASSTGQGNLYGYTF
TGTGCCAGTAGTACAGGACAGGGGAACCTCTATGGCTACACCTTC
>TRBJ2-2|TRBV4-1|.|.
CASSQARGISIGELFF
TGCGCCAGCAGCCAAGCTCGGGGGATTAGTATCGGGGAGCTGTTTTTT
>TRBJ2-5|TRBV18|many|TRBD2
CASSSGLAGGQETQYF
TGTGCCAGCTCATCTGGACTAGCGGGGGGTCAAGAGACCCAGTACTTC
>TRBJ1-6|TRBV28|few|.
CASSLVGAGLALHF
TGTGCCAGCAGTTTAGTGGGAGCCGGGCTAGCCCTCCACTTT
>TRBJ2-3|TRBV7-9|.|.
CASSPLSDTQYF
TGTGCCAGCAGCCCCCTATCGGATACGCAGTATTTT
>TRBJ2-7|TRBV19|.|TRBD1
CATPRDSSYEQYF
TGTGCCACCCCCCGGGACAGCTCCTACGAGCAGTACTTC
>TRBJ2-7|TRBV29-1|.|.
CSVGDRWGTYEQYF
TGCAGCGTTGGAGACAGGTGGGGCACCTACGAGCAGTACTTC
>TRBJ1-6|TRBV7-2|.|.
CASSLAAGIRLLHF
TGTGCCAGCAGCTTAGCGGCAGGGATACGGCTCCTCCACTTT
>TRBJ1-2|TRBV19|few|TRBD1
CASSMGQEPNYGYTF
TGTGCCAGTAGTATGGGACAGGAACCTAACTATGGCTACACCTTC
>TRBJ2-1|TRBV5-1|.|.
CASSRQSGWSYNEQFF
TGCGCCAGCAGCCGACAAAGCGGGTGGTCCTACAATGAGCAGTTCTTC